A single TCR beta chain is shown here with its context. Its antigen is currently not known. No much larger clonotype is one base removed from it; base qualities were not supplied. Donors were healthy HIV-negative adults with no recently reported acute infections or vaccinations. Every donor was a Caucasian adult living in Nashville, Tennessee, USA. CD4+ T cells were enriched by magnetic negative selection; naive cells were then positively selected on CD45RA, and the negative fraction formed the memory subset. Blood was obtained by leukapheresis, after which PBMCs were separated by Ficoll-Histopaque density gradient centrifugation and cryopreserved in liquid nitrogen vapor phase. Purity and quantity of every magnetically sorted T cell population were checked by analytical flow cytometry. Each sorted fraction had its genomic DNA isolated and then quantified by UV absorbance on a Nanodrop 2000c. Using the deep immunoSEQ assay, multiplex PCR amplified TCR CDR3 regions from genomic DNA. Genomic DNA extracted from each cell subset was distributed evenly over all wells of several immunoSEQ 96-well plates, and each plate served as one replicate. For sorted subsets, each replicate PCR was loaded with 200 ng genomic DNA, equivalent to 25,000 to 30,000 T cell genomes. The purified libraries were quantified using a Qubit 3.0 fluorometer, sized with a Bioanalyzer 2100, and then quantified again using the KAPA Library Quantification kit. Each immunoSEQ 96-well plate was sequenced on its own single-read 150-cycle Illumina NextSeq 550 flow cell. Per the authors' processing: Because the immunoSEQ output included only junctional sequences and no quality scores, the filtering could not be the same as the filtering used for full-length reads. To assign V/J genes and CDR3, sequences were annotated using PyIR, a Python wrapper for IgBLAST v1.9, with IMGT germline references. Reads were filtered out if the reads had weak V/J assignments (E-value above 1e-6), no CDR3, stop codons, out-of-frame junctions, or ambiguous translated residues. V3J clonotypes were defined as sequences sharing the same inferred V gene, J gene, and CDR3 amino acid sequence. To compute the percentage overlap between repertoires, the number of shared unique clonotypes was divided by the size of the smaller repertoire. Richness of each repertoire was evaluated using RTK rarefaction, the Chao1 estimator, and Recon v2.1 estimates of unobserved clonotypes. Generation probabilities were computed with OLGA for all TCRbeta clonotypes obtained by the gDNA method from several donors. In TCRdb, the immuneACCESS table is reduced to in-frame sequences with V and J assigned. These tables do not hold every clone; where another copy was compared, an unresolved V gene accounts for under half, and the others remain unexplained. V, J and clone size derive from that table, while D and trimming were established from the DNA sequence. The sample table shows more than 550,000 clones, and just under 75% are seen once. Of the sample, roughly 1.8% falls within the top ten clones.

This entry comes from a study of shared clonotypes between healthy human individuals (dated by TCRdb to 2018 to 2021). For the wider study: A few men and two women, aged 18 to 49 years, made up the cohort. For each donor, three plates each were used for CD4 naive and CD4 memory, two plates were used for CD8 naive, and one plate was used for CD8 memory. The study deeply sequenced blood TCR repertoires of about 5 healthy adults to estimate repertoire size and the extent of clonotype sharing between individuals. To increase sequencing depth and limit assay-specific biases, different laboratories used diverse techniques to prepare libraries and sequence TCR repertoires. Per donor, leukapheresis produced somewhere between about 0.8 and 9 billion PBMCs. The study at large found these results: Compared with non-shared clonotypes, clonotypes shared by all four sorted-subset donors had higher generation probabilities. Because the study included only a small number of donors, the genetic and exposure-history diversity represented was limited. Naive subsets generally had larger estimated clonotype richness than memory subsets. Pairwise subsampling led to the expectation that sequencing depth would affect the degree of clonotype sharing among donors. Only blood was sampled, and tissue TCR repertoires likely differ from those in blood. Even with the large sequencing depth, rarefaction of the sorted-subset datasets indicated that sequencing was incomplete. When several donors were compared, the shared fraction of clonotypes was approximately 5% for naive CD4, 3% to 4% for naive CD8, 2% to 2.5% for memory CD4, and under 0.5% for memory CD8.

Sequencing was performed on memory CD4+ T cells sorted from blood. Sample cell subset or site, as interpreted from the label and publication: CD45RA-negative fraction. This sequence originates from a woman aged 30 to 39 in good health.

At the DNA level, the sequence is TGTGCCAGCAGTTTCACAGGGGGCTTTGCGGGAGCGAGCACAGATACGCAGTATTTT. Its coded protein is CASSFTGGFAGASTDTQYF. The chain joins TRBV28 to TRBJ2-3, with TRBD1 identical over 9 junction bases. From the cysteine up to the phenylalanine, the CDR3 has a length of 19 residues. The read is trimmed to its CDR3 DNA, 57 bases read in frame from base 1. V ends up 3 bases short and J 0 bases short, with an unmatched junction base count of 13. Looking up the germline V gene yields CDR1 MDHEN and CDR2 SYDVKM. Reference TRBV28 and TRBJ2-3 genes cover what lies past the CDR3, so the full variable domain is DVKVTQSSRYLVKRTGEKVFLECVQDMDHENMFWYRQDPGLGLRLIYFSYDVKMKEKGDIPEGYSVSREKKERFSLILESASTNQTSMYLCASSFTGGFAGASTDTQYFGPGTRLTVL.